These 3 T cell receptor beta chains came from one sample sequenced in a study of PD-1 blockade in classical Hodgkin lymphoma. This sample's time point: cycle 4 day 1 (C4D1), after more than five weeks of nivolumab. Each patient experienced a relapse that followed autologous stem cell transplantation, and brentuximab vedotin exposure varied. The repertoire was sequenced with immunoSEQ multiplex PCR; TCRdb's copy has only in-frame clones and lacks some. The table has roughly 50,000 clones, 86% seen once. Sequenced material: peripheral blood mononuclear cells (PBMCs), taken before the fourth cycle of nivolumab. The source is a human donor with classical Hodgkin lymphoma.

This chain uses TRBV9 with TRBJ1-5; 8 bases match TRBD1. The V gene's germline CDR1 is SGDLS and CDR2 YYNGEE. V dropped 4 bases and J dropped 7; count of bases not matched to a gene: 7. CDR3 length: 14 amino acids. This CDR3 reads CASSFGQGGQPQHF. The CDR3 DNA reads as TGTGCCAGCAGCTTCGGACAGGGAGGGCAGCCCCAGCATTTT.

The rearrangement uses TRBV5-4 and TRBJ2-1, with 13 bases aligning to TRBD2. Losses at the gene ends were 3 bases for V and 7 bases for J; bases not matched to a gene: 4. This CDR3 has 15 amino acids. From germline, CDR1 is SGHNT and CDR2 YYREEE (reference sequence). CDR3 DNA: TGTGCCAGCAGCTCACTAGCGGGGGGGTCGAATGAGCAGTTCTTC. It encodes CASSSLAGGSNEQFF.

The chain carries TRBV27 and TRBJ2-3; 7 nucleotides align to TRBD2. The V gene end was trimmed by 7 bases and the J gene end by 6 bases; junction bases not matched to a gene: 10. Germline CDR1 reads MNHEY; CDR2 reads SMNVEV (reference sequence). The CDR3 extends over 14 amino acids. This CDR3 reads CASNRSGAKDTQYF. CDR3 DNA sequence: TGTGCCAGCAACCGGAGCGGGGCCAAGGATACGCAGTATTTT.